This entry concerns a single T cell receptor beta chain. No antigen is known for it. Germline V CDR1 and CDR2: SGHRS, YFSETQ. V trimming: 4 bases; J trimming: 3 bases; junction bases outside the gene matches: 8. CDR3 size: 16 residues. The source of the sample is a study of CD8 T cells in ankylosing spondylitis. Findings of the study overall: For ankylosing spondylitis blood, a TCR beta motif of roughly 8 highly homologous variants appeared characteristic. Reported data indicate significant enrichment of disease-linked clones within matched ankylosing spondylitis synovial fluid. Past research had described some motif variants in reactive arthritis synovial fluid and blood.

TCRdb reprocessed the 5' RACE reads with MiXCR, giving one entry per CDR3 protein. The table lists 390,000 or so distinct CDR3 sequences, approximately 20% of them singletons. This receptor was identified in a male donor with ankylosing spondylitis. Sequenced material: blood, either unsorted or a sorted T cell fraction (not recorded which). V usage is TRBV5-1 and J usage is TRBJ1-1, with 11 nucleotides matching TRBD1. CDR3 sequence reads: CASSLPGTGGDTEAFF. The DNA of the CDR3 is TGCGCCAGCAGCCTACCCGGGACAGGGGGAGACACTGAAGCTTTCTTT.